The sequence of this T cell receptor beta chain was determined in a study of cytomegalovirus exposure and HLA in healthy donors. Study-level results: Rare TCR sequences dominated, though some public TCRs recurred in many donors. Some TCR beta chains (164 of them) were listed as cytomegalovirus-associated. Subsequent analysis found a tendency for first-cohort TCR clusters to co-occur within the 95 to 150 validation repertoires.

This CDR3 has 14 amino acids. V shed 11 bases and J 0 bases; nucleotides not matched to a gene: 8. TCRdb's table, derived via immunoSEQ multiplex PCR, lists solely in-frame clones and lacks some. The data hold over 250,000 clones, with about 85% observed a single time. These donors were members of the roughly 120-subject validation cohort, a group separate from the approximately 670-subject first cohort. Note on this clone: Its antigen is still unknown.

Material: PBMCs. This chain links TRBV23-1 with TRBJ2-5; 8 nucleotides align to TRBD1. TRBV23-1 is an ORF; its function is uncertain. This TCR derives from a woman younger than 45 in good health and CMV-seropositive. The CDR3 DNA follows: TGCGCCCCCCCGCCAGGGGGCAACCAAGAGACCCAGTACTTC. It specifies CAPPPGGNQETQYF.